The 12 T cell receptor beta chains below come from one sample, sequenced in a study of control samples from healthy donors and cancer patients. Using immunoSEQ multiplex PCR, the repertoire was profiled, and TCRdb retains in-frame clones only, with some absent. The table shows 90,000 to 130,000 clones, with approximately 90% occurring only once. The sequenced material came from PBMCs. The receptors come from an older woman with lung cancer.

V gene TRBV10-3 combines with J gene TRBJ1-4; 7 nucleotides align to TRBD1. The V segment lost 3 bases and the J segment 4 bases; nucleotides outside the gene matches: 5. The CDR3 loop spans 15 amino acids. The V gene's germline CDR1 is ENHRY and CDR2 SYGVKD. In DNA form, the CDR3 reads TGTGCCATCAGTGAACACAGGGGAAATAATGAAAAACTGTTTTTT. Protein sequence: CAISEHRGNNEKLFF.

The rearrangement uses TRBV19 and TRBJ2-7, with 8 bases identical to TRBD2. The CDR3 is 15 amino acids. The V gene end was trimmed by 5 bases and the J gene end by 6 bases; junction bases not matched to a gene: 12. CDR1 LNHDA and CDR2 SQIVND come from the germline V gene (reference sequence). In DNA form, the CDR3 reads TGTGCCAGTAGTGCCGGACTAGCCCAACTGGGCGAGCAGTACTTC. It codes for CASSAGLAQLGEQYF.

The chain uses TRBV6-1 and TRBJ1-2; D gene uncertain. Germline values: CDR1 MNHNS, CDR2 SASEGT. The CDR3 runs 14 residues. Deletions cut 1 base from V and 4 bases from J, with 10 bases between. CDR3 nucleotide sequence: TGTGCCAGCAGTGAAGGGGTTCCCTTCTATGGCTACACCTTC. Translation: CASSEGVPFYGYTF.

The chain links TRBV5-4 to TRBJ2-3; a possible D gene is TRBD2 (5 bases). Between the trimmed V and J ends, which lost 4 bases and 4 bases, there was a span of 13 bases. From germline, CDR1 is SGHNT and CDR2 YYREEE (reference sequence). The CDR3 runs 14 residues. CDR3 sequence (DNA): TGTGCCAGCAGCCTTCAGTCCGGGGCAGATACGCAGTATTTT. This translates into CASSLQSGADTQYF.

The gene calls are TRBV7-8 and TRBJ2-7, with 14 bases that match TRBD2. CDR3 length: 14 residues. CDR1 is SGHVS and CDR2 is FQNEAQ in the germline V gene. Unmatched junction bases numbered 3, after V lost 5 bases and J lost 6 bases. CDR3 region: CASSGGLAGAEQYF. In DNA, the CDR3 is TGTGCCAGCAGCGGGGGACTAGCGGGAGCCGAGCAGTACTTC. The full variable domain, its missing parts supplied by reference TRBV7-8 and TRBJ2-7, is GAGVSQSPRYKVAKRGQDVALRCDPISGHVSLFWYQQALGQGPEFLTYFQNEAQLDKSGLPSDRFFAERPEGSVSTLKIQRTQQEDSAVYLCASSGGLAGAEQYFGPGTRLTVT.

This chain links TRBV7-2 with TRBJ1-4; 9 nucleotides match TRBD1. Germline assignment: CDR1 SGHTA and CDR2 FQGNSA. The V gene end was trimmed by 2 bases and the J gene end by 10 bases; junction bases not matched to a gene: 5. There are 14 residues in the CDR3. CDR3 nucleotide sequence: TGTGCCAGCAGCTTAACGACAGGGGGAGGAAAACTGTTTTTT. Translation gives CASSLTTGGGKLFF.

The V gene is TRBV19, the J gene TRBJ1-2, with D unclear. CDR1 LNHDA and CDR2 SQIVND come from the germline V gene (reference sequence). The CDR3 runs to 12 residues. V was pared by 7 bases and J by 8 bases, with 14 bases between. The CDR3 region is CASTLARGGYTF. CDR3 in DNA: TGTGCCAGTACCCTTGCCCGGGGAGGCTACACCTTC.

The rearrangement joins TRBV30 to TRBJ1-2, with D perhaps matching TRBD1 (6 bases). Trimming pared 3 bases from V and 0 bases from J, leaving 8 bases between. This CDR3 spans 13 amino acids. Germline CDR1 and CDR2: GTSNPN and SVGIG (reference sequence). Here the CDR3 DNA reads TGTGCCTGGAGACAGGGCCCTAACTATGGCTACACCTTC. Translated, it gives CAWRQGPNYGYTF.

The rearrangement links TRBV19 to TRBJ1-1; D is perhaps TRBD1 (5 bases). The CDR3 consists of 14 residues. Looked up from germline, CDR1 is LNHDA and CDR2 is SQIVND (reference sequence). V gave up 6 bases and J gave up 1 base, with 12 bases separating them. CDR3 region: CASRPGTANTEAFF. DNA of the CDR3: TGTGCCAGTAGACCCGGGACTGCGAACACTGAAGCTTTCTTT.

The chain carries TRBV19 and TRBJ2-7; D possibly corresponds to TRBD2 (6 bases). The V end lost 6 bases, the J end lost 4 bases, and 19 bases lay between the germline ends. The CDR3 is 15 amino acids. Germline V CDR1 and CDR2: LNHDA, SQIVND (reference sequence). CDR3 bases: TGTGCCAGTAGCTCCCCTCAGGGAGGCTCTTACGAGCAGTACTTC. Protein sequence: CASSSPQGGSYEQYF.

Regarding this clone: Other DNA sequences in the sample encode the same CDR3. The rearrangement joins TRBV30 to TRBJ1-3; D is undetermined. The germline CDR1 and CDR2 sequences are GTSNPN and SVGIG (reference sequence). The CDR3 consists of 12 residues. Between the trimmed V and J ends, which lost 5 bases and 1 base, there was a span of 6 bases. The CDR3, as DNA: TGTGCCTGGTCTGGGTCTGGAAACACCATATATTTT. It specifies CAWSGSGNTIYF.

The V call is TRBV30, the J call TRBJ1-1; D possibly corresponds to TRBD1 (6 bases). The CDR3 is 13 residues long. Germline CDR1 reads GTSNPN; CDR2 reads SVGIG (reference sequence). The V gene lost 2 bases and the J gene lost 4 bases, with 11 bases spanning the gap. The CDR3 nucleotides read TGTGCCTGGAGTTGGGGGGGCCCCACTGAAGCTTTCTTT. Its translation: CAWSWGGPTEAFF.